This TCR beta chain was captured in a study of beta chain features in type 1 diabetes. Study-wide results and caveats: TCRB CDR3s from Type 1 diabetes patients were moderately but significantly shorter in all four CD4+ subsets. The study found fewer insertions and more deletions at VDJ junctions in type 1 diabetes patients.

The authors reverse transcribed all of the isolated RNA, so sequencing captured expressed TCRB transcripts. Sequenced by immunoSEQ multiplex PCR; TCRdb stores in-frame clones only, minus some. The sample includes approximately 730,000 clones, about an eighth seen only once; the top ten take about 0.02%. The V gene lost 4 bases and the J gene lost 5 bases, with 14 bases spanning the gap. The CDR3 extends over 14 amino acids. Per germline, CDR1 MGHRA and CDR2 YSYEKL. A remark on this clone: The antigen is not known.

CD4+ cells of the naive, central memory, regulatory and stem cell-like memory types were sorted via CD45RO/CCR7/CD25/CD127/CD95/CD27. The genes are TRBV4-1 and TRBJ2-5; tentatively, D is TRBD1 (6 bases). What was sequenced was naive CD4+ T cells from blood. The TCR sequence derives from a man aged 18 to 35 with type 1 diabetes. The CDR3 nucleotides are TGCGCCAGCAGCCTCACAGGGTTCTTCGAGACCCAGTACTTC. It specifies CASSLTGFFETQYF.